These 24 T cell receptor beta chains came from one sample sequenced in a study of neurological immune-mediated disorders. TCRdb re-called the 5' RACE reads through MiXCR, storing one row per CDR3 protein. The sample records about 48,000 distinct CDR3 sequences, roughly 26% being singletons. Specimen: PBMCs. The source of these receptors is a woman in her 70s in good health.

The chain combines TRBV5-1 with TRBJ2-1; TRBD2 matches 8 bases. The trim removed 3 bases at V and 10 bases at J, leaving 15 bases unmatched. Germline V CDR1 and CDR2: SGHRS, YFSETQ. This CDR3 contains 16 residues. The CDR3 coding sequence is TGCGCCAGCAGCTCAGGATCCGGGGGGGCCGAGGAAGAGCAGTTCTTC. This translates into CASSSGSGGAEEEQFF. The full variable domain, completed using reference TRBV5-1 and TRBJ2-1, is KAGVTQTPRYLIKTRGQQVTLSCSPISGHRSVSWYQQTPGQGLQFLFEYFSETQRNKGNFPGRFSGRQFSNSRSEMNVSTLELGDSALYLCASSSGSGGAEEEQFFGPGTRLTVL.

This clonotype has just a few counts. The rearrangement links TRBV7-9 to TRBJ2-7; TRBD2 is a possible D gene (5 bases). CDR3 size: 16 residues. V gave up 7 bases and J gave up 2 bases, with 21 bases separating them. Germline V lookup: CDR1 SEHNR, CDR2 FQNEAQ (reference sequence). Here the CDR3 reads CASTPSWRTAAYEQYF. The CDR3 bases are TGTGCCAGCACCCCGTCTTGGAGGACGGCGGCCTACGAGCAGTACTTC. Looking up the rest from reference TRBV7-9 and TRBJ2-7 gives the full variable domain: DTGVSQNPRHKITKRGQNVTFRCDPISEHNRLYWYRQTLGQGPEFLTYFQNEAQLEKSRLLSDRFSAERPKGSFSTLEIQRTEQGDSAMYLCASTPSWRTAAYEQYFGPGTRLTVT.

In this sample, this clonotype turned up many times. The CDR3, as DNA: TGCAGTGCTAGTGGAACAGCCGTATACAATGAGCAGTTCTTC. It encodes CSASGTAVYNEQFF. The rearrangement joins TRBV20-1 to TRBJ2-1; no clear D. The V gene lost 3 bases and the J gene lost 4 bases, with 13 bases spanning the gap. Germline CDR1 reads DFQATT; CDR2 reads SNEGSKA (reference sequence). CDR3 size: 14 residues.

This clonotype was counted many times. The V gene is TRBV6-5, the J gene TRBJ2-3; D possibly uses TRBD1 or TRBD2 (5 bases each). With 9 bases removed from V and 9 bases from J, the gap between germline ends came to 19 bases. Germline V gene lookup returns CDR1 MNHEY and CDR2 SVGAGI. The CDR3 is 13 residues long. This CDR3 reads CASLDPGARTQYF. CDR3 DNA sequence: TGTGCCAGTTTAGACCCCGGGGCCCGGACGCAGTATTTT.

The CDR3 coding sequence is TGCAGTGCTGGGACAGGGGGCTATGGCTACACCTTC. Its protein is CSAGTGGYGYTF. This chain links TRBV20-1 with TRBJ1-2, with TRBD1 matching over 11 bases. The junction had 0 bases not matched to a gene; V was cut back by 5 bases and J by 4 bases. This CDR3 region has 12 residues. Germline lookup yields CDR1 DFQATT and CDR2 SNEGSKA (reference sequence).

CDR3: CASSLVASGSSYEQYF. The CDR3 DNA is TGTGCCAGCAGCTTAGTTGCTAGCGGGAGCTCCTACGAGCAGTACTTC. J is TRBJ2-7 and V is TRBV6-2 or TRBV6-3, with 10 bases lining up with TRBD2. V lost 6 bases to trimming and J lost 0 bases; unmatched junction nucleotides: 8. The CDR3 is 16 residues long. Germline V gives CDR1 MNHEY, CDR2 SVGEGT.

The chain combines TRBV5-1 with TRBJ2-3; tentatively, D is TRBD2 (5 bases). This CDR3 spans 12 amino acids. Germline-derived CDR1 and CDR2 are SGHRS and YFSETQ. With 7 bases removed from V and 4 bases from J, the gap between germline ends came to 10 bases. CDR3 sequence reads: CASGLSADTQYF. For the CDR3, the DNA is TGCGCCAGCGGACTTAGCGCAGATACGCAGTATTTT.

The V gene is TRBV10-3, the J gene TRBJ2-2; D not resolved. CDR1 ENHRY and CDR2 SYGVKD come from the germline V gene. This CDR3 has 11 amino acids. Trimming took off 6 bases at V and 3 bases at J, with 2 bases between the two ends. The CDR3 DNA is TGTGCCATCAGCGACACCGGGGAGCTGTTTTTT. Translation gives CAISDTGELFF.

CDR3 protein: CASSLAGRDRANTEAFF. DNA of the CDR3: TGCGCCAGCAGCTTGGCAGGGCGTGACAGGGCCAACACTGAAGCTTTCTTT. This chain links TRBV5-1 with TRBJ1-1; 7 bases are a match to TRBD1. Germline CDR1 SGHRS, CDR2 YFSETQ. The ends lost 0 bases at V and 2 bases at J; junction bases unmatched: 10. The CDR3 length is 17 residues.

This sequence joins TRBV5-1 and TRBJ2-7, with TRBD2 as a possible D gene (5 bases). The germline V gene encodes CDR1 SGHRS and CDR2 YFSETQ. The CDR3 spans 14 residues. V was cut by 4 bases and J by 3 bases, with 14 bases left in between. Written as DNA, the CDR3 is TGCGCCAGCAGCCCGTGGTTGGGAGACTACGAGCAGTACTTC. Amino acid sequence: CASSPWLGDYEQYF.

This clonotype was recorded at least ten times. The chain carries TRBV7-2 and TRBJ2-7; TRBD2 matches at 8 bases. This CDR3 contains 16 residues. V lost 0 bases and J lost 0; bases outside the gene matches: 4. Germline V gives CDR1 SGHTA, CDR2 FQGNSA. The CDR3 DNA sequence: TGTGCCAGCAGCTTAGCGTCAGCGGGGGCCTCCTACGAGCAGTACTTC. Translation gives CASSLASAGASYEQYF.

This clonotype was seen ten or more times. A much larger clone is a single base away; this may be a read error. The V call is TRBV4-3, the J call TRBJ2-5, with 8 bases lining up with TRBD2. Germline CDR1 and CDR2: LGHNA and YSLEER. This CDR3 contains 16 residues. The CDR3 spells CANSQDPSGSQETQYF. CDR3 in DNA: TGCGCCAACAGCCAAGATCCCAGCGGGAGCCAAGAGACCCAGTACTTC.

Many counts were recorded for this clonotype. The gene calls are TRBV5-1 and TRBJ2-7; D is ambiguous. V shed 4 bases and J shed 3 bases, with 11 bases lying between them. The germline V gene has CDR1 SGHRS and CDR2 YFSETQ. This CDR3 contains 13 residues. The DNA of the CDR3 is TGCGCCAGCAGCACCAACCTGGGCTACGAGCAGTACTTC. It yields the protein CASSTNLGYEQYF.

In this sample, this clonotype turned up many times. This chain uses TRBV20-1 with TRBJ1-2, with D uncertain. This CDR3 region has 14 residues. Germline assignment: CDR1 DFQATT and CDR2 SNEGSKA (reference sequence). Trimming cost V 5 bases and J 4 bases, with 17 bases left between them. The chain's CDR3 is CSAQSRDWSYGYTF. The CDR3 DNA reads TGCAGTGCTCAATCTCGGGATTGGAGCTATGGCTACACCTTC.

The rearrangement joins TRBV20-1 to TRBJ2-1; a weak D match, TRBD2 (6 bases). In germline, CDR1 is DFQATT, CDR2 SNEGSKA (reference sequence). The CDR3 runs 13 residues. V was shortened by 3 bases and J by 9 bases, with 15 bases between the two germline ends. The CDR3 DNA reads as TGCAGTGCTAGTCCCCCGGGACTTACTGAGCAGTTCTTC. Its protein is CSASPPGLTEQFF.

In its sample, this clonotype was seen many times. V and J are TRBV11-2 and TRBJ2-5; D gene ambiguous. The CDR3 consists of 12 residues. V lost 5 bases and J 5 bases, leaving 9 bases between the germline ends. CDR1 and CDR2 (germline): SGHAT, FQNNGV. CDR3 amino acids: CASSGSGETQYF. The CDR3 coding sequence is TGTGCCAGCAGCGGATCCGGGGAGACCCAGTACTTC.

The CDR3 region is CASSLGGTYTGELFF. CDR3 DNA: TGCGCCAGCAGCTTGGGGGGGACCTACACCGGGGAGCTGTTTTTT. The chain has TRBV5-1 and TRBJ2-2; the D call may be TRBD1 or TRBD2 (5 bases each). There are 15 residues in the CDR3. CDR1 and CDR2 from the germline V gene are SGHRS and YFSETQ. Deletions cut 0 bases from V and 3 bases from J, with 9 bases between. The full variable domain, rest sourced from reference TRBV5-1 and TRBJ2-2, is KAGVTQTPRYLIKTRGQQVTLSCSPISGHRSVSWYQQTPGQGLQFLFEYFSETQRNKGNFPGRFSGRQFSNSRSEMNVSTLELGDSALYLCASSLGGTYTGELFFGEGSRLTVL.

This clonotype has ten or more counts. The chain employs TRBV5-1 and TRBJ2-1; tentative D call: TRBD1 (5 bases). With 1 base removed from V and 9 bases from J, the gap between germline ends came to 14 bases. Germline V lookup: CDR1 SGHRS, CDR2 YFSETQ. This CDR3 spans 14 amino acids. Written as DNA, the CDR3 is TGCGCCAGCAGCTTGCAAGGGGAAGACAGTGAGCAGTTCTTC. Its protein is CASSLQGEDSEQFF. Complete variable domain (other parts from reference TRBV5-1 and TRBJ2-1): KAGVTQTPRYLIKTRGQQVTLSCSPISGHRSVSWYQQTPGQGLQFLFEYFSETQRNKGNFPGRFSGRQFSNSRSEMNVSTLELGDSALYLCASSLQGEDSEQFFGPGTRLTVL.

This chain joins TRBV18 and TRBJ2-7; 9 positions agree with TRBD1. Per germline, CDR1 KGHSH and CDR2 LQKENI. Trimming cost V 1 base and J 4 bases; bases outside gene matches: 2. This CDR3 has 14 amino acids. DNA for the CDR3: TGTGCCAGCTCACCACGGGACAGGGAGTACGAGCAGTACTTC. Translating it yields CASSPRDREYEQYF.

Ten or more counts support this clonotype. In DNA, the CDR3 is TGCGCCAGCAGCTTGGCCTCCTCGATCTATAATTCACCCCTCCACTTT. Translating gives CASSLASSIYNSPLHF. The chain links TRBV5-1 to TRBJ1-6; D gene ambiguous. This CDR3 is 16 amino acids long. Germline lookup yields CDR1 SGHRS and CDR2 YFSETQ. V was clipped by 0 bases and J by 3 bases, with 10 bases between them.

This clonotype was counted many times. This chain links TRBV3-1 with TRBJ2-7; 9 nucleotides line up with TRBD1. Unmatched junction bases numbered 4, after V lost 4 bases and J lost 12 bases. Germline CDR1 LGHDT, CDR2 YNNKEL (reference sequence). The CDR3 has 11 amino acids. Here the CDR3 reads CASSPGTGLYF. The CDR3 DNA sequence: TGTGCCAGCAGCCCCGGGACAGGGCTGTACTTC.

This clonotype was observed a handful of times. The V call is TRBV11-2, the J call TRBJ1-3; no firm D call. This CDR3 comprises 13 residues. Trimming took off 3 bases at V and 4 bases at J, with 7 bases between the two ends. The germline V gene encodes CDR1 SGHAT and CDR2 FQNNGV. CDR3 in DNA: TGTGCCAGCAGCTTGACTCCGGGAAACACCATATATTTT. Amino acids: CASSLTPGNTIYF.

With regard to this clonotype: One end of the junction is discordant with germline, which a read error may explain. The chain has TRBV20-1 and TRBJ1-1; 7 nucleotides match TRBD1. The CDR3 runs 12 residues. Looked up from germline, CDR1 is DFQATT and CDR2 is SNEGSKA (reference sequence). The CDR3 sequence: CSTSDRALEAFF. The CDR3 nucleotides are TGCAGTACTTCTGACAGGGCTTTGGAAGCATTCTTT.

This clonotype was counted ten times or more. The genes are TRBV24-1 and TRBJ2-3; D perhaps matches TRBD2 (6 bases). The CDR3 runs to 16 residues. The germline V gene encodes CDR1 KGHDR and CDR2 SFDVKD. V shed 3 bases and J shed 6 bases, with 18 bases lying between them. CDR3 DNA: TGTGCCACCAGTGATACTCTAGCGAGCAACAGGGATACGCAGTATTTT. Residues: CATSDTLASNRDTQYF.